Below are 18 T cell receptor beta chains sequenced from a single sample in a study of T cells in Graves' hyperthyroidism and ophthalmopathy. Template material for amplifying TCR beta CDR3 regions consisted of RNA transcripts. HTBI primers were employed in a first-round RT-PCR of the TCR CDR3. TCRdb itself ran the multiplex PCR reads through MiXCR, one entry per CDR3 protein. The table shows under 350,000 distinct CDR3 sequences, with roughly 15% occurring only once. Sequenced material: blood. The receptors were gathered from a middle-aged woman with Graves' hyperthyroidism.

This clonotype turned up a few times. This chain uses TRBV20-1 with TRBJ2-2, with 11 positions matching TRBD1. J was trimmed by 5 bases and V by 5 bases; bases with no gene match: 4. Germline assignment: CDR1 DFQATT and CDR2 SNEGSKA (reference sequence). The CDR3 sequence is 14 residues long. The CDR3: CSAAGTGGTGELFF. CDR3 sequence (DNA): TGCAGTGCTGCCGGGACAGGGGGAACCGGGGAGCTGTTTTTT.

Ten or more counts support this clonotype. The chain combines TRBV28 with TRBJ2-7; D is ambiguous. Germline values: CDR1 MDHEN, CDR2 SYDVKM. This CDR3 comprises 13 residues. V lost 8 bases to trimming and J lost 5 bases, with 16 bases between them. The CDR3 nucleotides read TGTGCCAGCTCTCGGGCACGGCCGGACGAGCAGTACTTC. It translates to CASSRARPDEQYF. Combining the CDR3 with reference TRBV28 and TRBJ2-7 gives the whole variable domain DVKVTQSSRYLVKRTGEKVFLECVQDMDHENMFWYRQDPGLGLRLIYFSYDVKMKEKGDIPEGYSVSREKKERFSLILESASTNQTSMYLCASSRARPDEQYFGPGTRLTVT.

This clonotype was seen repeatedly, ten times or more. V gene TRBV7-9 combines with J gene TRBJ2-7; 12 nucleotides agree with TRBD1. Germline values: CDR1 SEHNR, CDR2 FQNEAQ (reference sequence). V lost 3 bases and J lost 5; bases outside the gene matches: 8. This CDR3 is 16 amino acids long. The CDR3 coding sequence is TGTGCCAGCAGCTTTTTAACGGGACAGGGGGCTCACGAGCAGTACTTC. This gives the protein CASSFLTGQGAHEQYF.

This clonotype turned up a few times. The CDR3 sequence: CASSPGTGGAGGNEQFF. The CDR3 nucleotides are TGTGCCAGCAGCCCCGGGACAGGGGGCGCGGGGGGGAATGAGCAGTTCTTC. The rearrangement joins TRBV3-1 to TRBJ2-1; 12 nucleotides match TRBD1. The germline V gene has CDR1 LGHDT and CDR2 YNNKEL (reference sequence). V lost 4 bases, J lost 7 bases, and 11 bases stayed unmatched. The CDR3 runs 17 residues.

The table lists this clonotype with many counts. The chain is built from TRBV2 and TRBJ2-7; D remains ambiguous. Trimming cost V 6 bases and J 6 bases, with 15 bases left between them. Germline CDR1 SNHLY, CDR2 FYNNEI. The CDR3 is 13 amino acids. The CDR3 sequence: CASSKSSDGEQYF. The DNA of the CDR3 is TGTGCCAGCAGCAAGAGCAGTGATGGCGAGCAGTACTTC.

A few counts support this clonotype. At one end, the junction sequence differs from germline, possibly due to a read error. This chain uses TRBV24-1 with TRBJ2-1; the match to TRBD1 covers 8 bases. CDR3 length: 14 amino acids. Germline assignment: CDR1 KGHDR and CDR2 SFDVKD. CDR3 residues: CVTNSGQGDFEQFF. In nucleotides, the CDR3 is TGTGTCACCAATAGCGGACAGGGTGACTTTGAGCAGTTCTTC.

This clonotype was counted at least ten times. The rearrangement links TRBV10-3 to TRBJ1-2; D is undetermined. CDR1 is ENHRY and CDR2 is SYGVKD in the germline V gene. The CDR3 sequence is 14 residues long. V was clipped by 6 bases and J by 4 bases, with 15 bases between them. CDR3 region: CAISLPGDLYGYTF. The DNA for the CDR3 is TGTGCCATCAGCCTGCCGGGCGATCTCTATGGCTACACCTTC.

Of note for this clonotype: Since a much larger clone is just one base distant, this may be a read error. The CDR3 region is CASETGTGNYEQYF. The CDR3, as DNA: TGTGCCAGCGAAACCGGGACTGGTAATTACGAGCAGTACTTC. V is TRBV6-2 or TRBV6-3 and J is TRBJ2-7; the D gene is possibly TRBD2 (6 bases). Trimming stripped 8 bases from V and 4 bases from J, with 18 bases between. CDR1 MNHEY and CDR2 SVGEGT come from the germline V gene. CDR3 length equals 14 residues.

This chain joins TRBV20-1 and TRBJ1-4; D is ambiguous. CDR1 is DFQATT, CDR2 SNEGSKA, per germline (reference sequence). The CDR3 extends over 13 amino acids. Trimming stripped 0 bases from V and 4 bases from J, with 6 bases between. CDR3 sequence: CSARDSRNEKLFF. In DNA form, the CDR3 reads TGCAGTGCTAGAGACAGTCGTAATGAAAAACTGTTTTTT.

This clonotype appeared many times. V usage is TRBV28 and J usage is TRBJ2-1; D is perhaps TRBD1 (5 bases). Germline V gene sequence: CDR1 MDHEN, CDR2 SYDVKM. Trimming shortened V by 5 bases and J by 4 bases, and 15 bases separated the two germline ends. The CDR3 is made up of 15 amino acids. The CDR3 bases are TGTGCCAGCAGTACCGACAGAGAATCATACAATGAGCAGTTCTTC. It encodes CASSTDRESYNEQFF.

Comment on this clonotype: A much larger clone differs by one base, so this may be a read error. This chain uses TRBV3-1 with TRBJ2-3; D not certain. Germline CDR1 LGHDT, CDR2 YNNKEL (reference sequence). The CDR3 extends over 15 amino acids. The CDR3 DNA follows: TGTGCCAGCAGGCAAGAGTCGAGCAGCACAGATACGCAGTATTTT. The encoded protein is CASRQESSSTDTQYF.

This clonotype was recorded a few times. The CDR3 is CASSRYPGEAYEQYF. The CDR3 nucleotides read TGTGCCAGTAGTAGATACCCAGGGGAGGCCTACGAGCAGTACTTC. The chain is built from TRBV19 and TRBJ2-7; possibly TRBD1 or TRBD2 for D (6 bases each). The germline CDR1 and CDR2 sequences are LNHDA and SQIVND (reference sequence). The CDR3 sequence is 15 residues long. V was clipped by 4 bases and J by 2 bases, with 15 bases between them.

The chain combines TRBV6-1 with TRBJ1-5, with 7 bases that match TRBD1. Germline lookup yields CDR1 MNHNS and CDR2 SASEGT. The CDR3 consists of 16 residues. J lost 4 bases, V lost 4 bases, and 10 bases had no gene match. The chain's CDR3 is CASSVWGDSSNQPQHF. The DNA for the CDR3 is TGTGCCAGCAGTGTGTGGGGGGACAGTTCGAATCAGCCCCAGCATTTT.

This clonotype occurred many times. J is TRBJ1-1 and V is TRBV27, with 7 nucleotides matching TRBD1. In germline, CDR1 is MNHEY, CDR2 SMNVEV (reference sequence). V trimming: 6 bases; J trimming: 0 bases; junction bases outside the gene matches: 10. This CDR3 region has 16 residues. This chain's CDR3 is CASSKTGYPMNTEAFF. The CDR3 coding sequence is TGTGCCAGCAGCAAGACAGGGTACCCAATGAACACTGAAGCTTTCTTT.

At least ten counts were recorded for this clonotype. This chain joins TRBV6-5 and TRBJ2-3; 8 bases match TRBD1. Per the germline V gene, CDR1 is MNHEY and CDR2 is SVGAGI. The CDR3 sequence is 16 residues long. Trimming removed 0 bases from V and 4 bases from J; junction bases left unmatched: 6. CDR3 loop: CASSYSRTGKADTQYF. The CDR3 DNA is TGTGCCAGCAGTTACTCGAGGACAGGGAAAGCAGATACGCAGTATTTT.

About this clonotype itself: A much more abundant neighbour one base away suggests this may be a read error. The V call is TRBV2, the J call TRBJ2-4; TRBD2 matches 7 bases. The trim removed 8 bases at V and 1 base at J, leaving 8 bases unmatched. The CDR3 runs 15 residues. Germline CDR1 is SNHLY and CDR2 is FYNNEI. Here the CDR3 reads CASGGGSDAKNIQYF. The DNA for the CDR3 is TGTGCCAGCGGCGGCGGGAGCGACGCCAAAAACATTCAGTACTTC.

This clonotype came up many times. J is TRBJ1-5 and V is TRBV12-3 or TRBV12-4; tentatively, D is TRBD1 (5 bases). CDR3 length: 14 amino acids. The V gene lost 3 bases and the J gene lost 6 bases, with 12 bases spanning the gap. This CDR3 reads CASSFGGRVQPQHF. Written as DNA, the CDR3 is TGTGCCAGCAGTTTTGGGGGACGGGTTCAGCCCCAGCATTTT.

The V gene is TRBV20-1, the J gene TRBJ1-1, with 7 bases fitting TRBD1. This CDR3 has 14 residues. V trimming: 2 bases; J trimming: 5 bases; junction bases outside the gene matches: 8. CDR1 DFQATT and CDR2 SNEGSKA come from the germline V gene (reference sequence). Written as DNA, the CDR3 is TGCAGTGCTAGACCGGCGCAGGGGGGGACTGAAGCTTTCTTT. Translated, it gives CSARPAQGGTEAFF.